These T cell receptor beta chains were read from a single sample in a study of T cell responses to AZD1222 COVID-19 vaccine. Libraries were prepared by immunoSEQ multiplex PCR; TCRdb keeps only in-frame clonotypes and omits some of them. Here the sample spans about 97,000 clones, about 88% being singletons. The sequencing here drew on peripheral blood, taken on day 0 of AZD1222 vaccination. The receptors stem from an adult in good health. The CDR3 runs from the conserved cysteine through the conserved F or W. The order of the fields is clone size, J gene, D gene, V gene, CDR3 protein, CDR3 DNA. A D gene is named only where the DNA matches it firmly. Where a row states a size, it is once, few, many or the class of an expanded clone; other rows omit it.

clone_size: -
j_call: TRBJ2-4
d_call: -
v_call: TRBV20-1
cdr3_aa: CSASDRSLAKNIQYF
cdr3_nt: TGCAGTGCTAGTGACAGGTCTTTAGCCAAAAACATTCAGTACTTC

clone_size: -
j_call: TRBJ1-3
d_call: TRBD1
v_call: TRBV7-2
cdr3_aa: CASSLEQGTAAGRGNTIYF
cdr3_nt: TGTGCCAGCAGCTTAGAACAGGGGACAGCGGCGGGTCGTGGAAACACCATATATTTT

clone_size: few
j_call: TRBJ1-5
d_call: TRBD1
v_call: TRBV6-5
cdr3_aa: CASIPGQKGNQPQHF
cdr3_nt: TGTGCCAGCATCCCGGGACAGAAGGGCAATCAGCCCCAGCATTTT

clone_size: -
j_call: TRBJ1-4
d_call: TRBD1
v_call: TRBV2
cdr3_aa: CASSPRDRSTKLFF
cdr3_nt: TGTGCCAGCAGCCCCCGGGACAGGTCGACAAAACTGTTTTTT

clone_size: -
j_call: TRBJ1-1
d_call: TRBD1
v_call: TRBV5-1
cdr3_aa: CASSSSGGHTEAFF
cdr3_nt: TGCGCCAGCAGTAGTTCAGGGGGGCACACTGAAGCTTTCTTT

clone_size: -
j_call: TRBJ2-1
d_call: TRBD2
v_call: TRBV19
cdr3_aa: CASRLAGSSYNEQFF
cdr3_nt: TGTGCCAGTAGACTAGCGGGGAGCTCCTACAATGAGCAGTTCTTC

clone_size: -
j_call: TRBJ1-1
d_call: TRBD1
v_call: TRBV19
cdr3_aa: CASSILPGQRNTEAFF
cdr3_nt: TGTGCCAGTAGTATACTCCCGGGACAGAGGAACACTGAAGCTTTCTTT

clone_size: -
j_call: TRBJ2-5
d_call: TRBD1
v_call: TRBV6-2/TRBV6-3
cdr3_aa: CASSPGQIQETQYF
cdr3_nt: TGTGCCAGCAGCCCGGGACAGATCCAAGAGACCCAGTACTTC

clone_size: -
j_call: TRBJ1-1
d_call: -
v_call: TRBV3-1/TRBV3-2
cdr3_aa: CASMPWGNTEAFF
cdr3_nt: TGTGCCAGCATGCCTTGGGGGAACACTGAAGCTTTCTTT

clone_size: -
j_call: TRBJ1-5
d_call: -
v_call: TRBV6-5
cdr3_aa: CASRNRDGGNQPQHF
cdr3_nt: TGTGCCAGCAGAAACAGGGATGGAGGCAATCAGCCCCAGCATTTT

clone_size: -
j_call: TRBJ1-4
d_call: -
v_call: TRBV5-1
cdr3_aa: CASSLAGSLTNEKLFF
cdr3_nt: TGCGCCAGCAGCTTGGCGGGGAGCTTAACTAATGAAAAACTGTTTTTT

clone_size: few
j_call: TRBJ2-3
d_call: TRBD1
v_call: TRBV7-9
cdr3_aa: CASSSGTATDTQYF
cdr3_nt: TGTGCCAGCAGCTCCGGGACAGCTACAGATACGCAGTATTTT

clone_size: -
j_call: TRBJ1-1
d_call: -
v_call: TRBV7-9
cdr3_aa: CASSYYQGIRTEAFF
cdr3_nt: TGTGCCAGCAGCTATTACCAGGGAATTCGGACTGAAGCTTTCTTT

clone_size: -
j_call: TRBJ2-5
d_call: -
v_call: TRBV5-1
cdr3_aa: CASSFVGAYQETQYF
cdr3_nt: TGCGCCAGCAGCTTCGTGGGGGCCTACCAAGAGACCCAGTACTTC

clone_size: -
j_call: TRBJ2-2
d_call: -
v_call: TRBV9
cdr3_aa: CASSGVGNPTGELFF
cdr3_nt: TGTGCCAGCAGCGGTGTCGGGAATCCTACCGGGGAGCTGTTTTTT

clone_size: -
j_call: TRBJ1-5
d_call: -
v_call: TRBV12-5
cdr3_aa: CASGLVLGQYSNQPQHF
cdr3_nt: TGTGCTAGTGGTTTGGTACTTGGACAGTATAGCAATCAGCCCCAGCATTTT

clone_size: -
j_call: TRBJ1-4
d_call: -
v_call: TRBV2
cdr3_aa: CASKGWQGGEKLFF
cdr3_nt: TGTGCCAGCAAAGGTTGGCAGGGCGGTGAAAAACTGTTTTTT

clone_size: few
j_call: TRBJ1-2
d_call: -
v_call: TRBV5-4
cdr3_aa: CASSRQDSMIRPGYTF
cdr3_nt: TGTGCCAGCAGCCGGCAGGACAGCATGATTAGACCTGGCTACACCTTC

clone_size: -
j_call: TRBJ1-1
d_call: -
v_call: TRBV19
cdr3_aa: CASSMESVNTEAFF
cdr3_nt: TGTGCCAGTAGTATGGAGAGTGTGAACACTGAAGCTTTCTTT

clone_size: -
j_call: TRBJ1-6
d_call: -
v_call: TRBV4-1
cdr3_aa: CASSQDPGTPLHF
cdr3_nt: TGCGCCAGCAGCCAAGATCCAGGGACTCCCCTCCACTTT

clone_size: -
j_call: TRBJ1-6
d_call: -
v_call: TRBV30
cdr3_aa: CAWRSSTGSYNSPLHF
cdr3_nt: TGTGCCTGGAGGAGCTCCACAGGGTCCTATAATTCACCCCTCCACTTT

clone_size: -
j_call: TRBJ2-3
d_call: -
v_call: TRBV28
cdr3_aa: CASSHMDLTARF
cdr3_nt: TGTGCCAGCAGTCACATGGATCTGACAGCGCGGTTT